The following is a T cell receptor beta chain sequence with its context. Data came from immunoSEQ multiplex PCR; TCRdb stores just in-frame clones and leaves some out. Here the sample spans approximately 250,000 clones, more than 85% being singletons. The V end was cut by 7 bases, the J end by 1 base, with 7 bases between. Per the germline V gene, CDR1 is DFQATT and CDR2 is SNEGSKA (reference sequence). The CDR3 is made up of 11 amino acids. Residents of under 25 US areas, aged about 18 to 89 years, made up the participants. Cohort allocation depended upon clinical history that participants reported. It was within 2 weeks before study entry that exposed participants met a COVID-19 case. This sample is part of a study of blood T cell repertoires in COVID-19. The wider study: Sources were T cells, B-cell-depleted T cells, or PBMCs; the material itself was cDNA or gDNA.

Sequenced sample: PBMCs or T cells enriched from blood (not recorded which). This rearrangement joins TRBV20-1 to TRBJ1-1; D is possibly TRBD1 (6 bases). The receptor's source is a man in his forties who had been exposed to COVID-19. The CDR3 DNA is TGCAGTGGCAGGGGGAACACTGAAGCTTTCTTT. Its protein is CSGRGNTEAFF.